These 2 T cell receptor beta chains originate from one sample sequenced in a study of cytomegalovirus exposure and HLA in healthy donors. PCR used 60 Vbeta primers and 13 Jbeta primers. Clones were read by immunoSEQ multiplex PCR, and TCRdb kept only the in-frame ones, dropping some. This sample yields approximately 170,000 clones, of which around 80% are seen a single time; 2.4% belongs to the top ten. Sequenced: PBMCs. Receptors were obtained from a male donor in good health and CMV-seronegative.

This clone was found once. The rearrangement uses TRBV28 and TRBJ2-3; 8 bases match TRBD2. The V gene end was trimmed by 5 bases and the J gene end by 2 bases; junction bases not matched to a gene: 6. The germline gives CDR1 MDHEN, CDR2 SYDVKM. This CDR3 contains 15 residues. The CDR3 bases are TGTGCCAGCAGTCCGGTAGCGGGGAACACAGATACGCAGTATTTT. Its protein is CASSPVAGNTDTQYF.

Points on this clone: One end of the junction is discordant with germline, which a read error may explain. The rearrangement links TRBV7-9 to TRBJ1-5; 8 nucleotides line up with TRBD1. The CDR3 length is 12 residues. The germline CDR1 and CDR2 sequences are SEHNR and FQNEAQ (reference sequence). The CDR3 spells CSSSRTGGPQHF. As DNA, the CDR3 is TGTTCCAGCAGCCGAACAGGGGGTCCCCAGCATTTT.